This entry is about one T cell receptor beta chain. Data came from immunoSEQ multiplex PCR; TCRdb stores just in-frame clones and leaves some out. Counted here are around 68,000 clones, about 97% occurring once; the ten biggest clones make up approximately 0.3%. The CDR3 spans 15 residues. V was pared by 4 bases and J by 3 bases, with 6 bases of the junction left unmatched. In germline, CDR1 is SGHDN, CDR2 FVKESK. This specimen belongs to a study of technical replicates of blood from a few donors. Source material: T cells isolated from PBMCs. The receptor's source is a human donor in good health. The chain has TRBV14 and TRBJ2-1, with TRBD1 matching over 7 bases. DNA of the CDR3: TGTGCCAGCAGCCGAAACCGGGACAGCTACAATGAGCAGTTCTTC. Protein product: CASSRNRDSYNEQFF.